This entry lists 9 T cell receptor beta chains sequenced from one sample in a study of CD8+CD57+ T cells in acquired aplastic anemia (dated by TCRdb to 2017 to 2018). Patients chosen for sequencing had shown expansion of CD8+CD57+ cells by flow cytometry. The sequencer listed for this sample is Illumina HiSeq 2000. Genomic DNA served as template for TCR beta VDJ combination and CDR3 sequence profiling. TCRdb trimmed the raw reads at Q25, called clones with MiXCR and kept productive beta chains. Rows merge per CDR3 protein into single entries with the most common DNA and genes. The sample table contains about 160,000 distinct CDR3 sequences; only one count was recorded for 45% to 55% of them. The top ten clones comprise 25% to 40% of the sample. The specimen was sorted CD4+, CD8+, or CD8+CD57+ T cells (not recorded which) from PBMCs. These receptors were collected from a human donor with aplastic anemia.

V is TRBV2 and J is TRBJ1-1; D possibly corresponds to TRBD1 (6 bases). CDR1 is SNHLY, CDR2 FYNNEI, per germline. This CDR3 region has 14 residues. Trimming left V 5 bases short and J 3 bases short, with 13 bases between. The CDR3 bases are TGTGCCAGCAGTTACGCCCAGGGGCACACTGAAGCTTTCTTT. Its protein product is CASSYAQGHTEAFF.

This clonotype was observed a handful of times. V and J are TRBV9 and TRBJ1-6; 7 bases fit TRBD1. Unmatched junction bases numbered 6, after V lost 5 bases and J lost 7 bases. The CDR3 runs to 14 residues. The germline V gene has CDR1 SGDLS and CDR2 YYNGEE. The CDR3 nucleotides are TGTGCCAGCAGTTTCCCGGGACAGAATTCACCCCTCCACTTT. It is translated as CASSFPGQNSPLHF.

This clonotype was picked up a small number of times. V gene TRBV4-2 combines with J gene TRBJ2-3; 11 bases align to TRBD2. Germline V lookup: CDR1 LGHNA, CDR2 YNFKEQ. V shed 4 bases, J shed 4 bases, and the junction held 10 bases outside the gene matches. This CDR3 spans 17 amino acids. The CDR3 DNA reads TGTGCCAGCAGCCGGGTGGGGGCTAGCGGGAGGCCAGATACGCAGTATTTT. Its protein product is CASSRVGASGRPDTQYF.

The table lists this clonotype with many counts. The chain is built from TRBV5-1 and TRBJ2-1, with D tentatively TRBD1 (6 bases). This CDR3 has 15 amino acids. The germline CDR1 and CDR2 sequences are SGHRS and YFSETQ. The ends were cut back, 3 bases at V and 5 bases at J, with 15 bases in the middle. The CDR3 coding sequence is TGCGCCAGCAGCTCGGACAGCGGACTCCACAATGAGCAGTTCTTC. This encodes CASSSDSGLHNEQFF.

This clonotype was picked up many times. V is TRBV24-1 and J is TRBJ2-3; D may be TRBD2 (6 bases). The V gene lost 10 bases and the J gene lost 4 bases, with 14 bases spanning the gap. Germline V CDR1 and CDR2: KGHDR, SFDVKD. The CDR3 runs 13 residues. The CDR3 loop is CATNGGRSDTQYF. For the CDR3, the DNA is TGTGCCACGAACGGGGGACGGTCAGATACGCAGTATTTT.

Only one count was recorded for this clonotype. This rearrangement joins TRBV19 to TRBJ2-1, with 7 bases matching TRBD1. The J segment lost 3 bases and the V segment lost 4 bases, leaving 6 bases of the junction unmatched. This CDR3 comprises 15 residues. CDR1 and CDR2 from the germline V gene are LNHDA and SQIVND (reference sequence). The CDR3 nucleotides are TGTGCCAGTAGTAGTACAGGGGACCTCTACAATGAGCAGTTCTTC. It codes for CASSSTGDLYNEQFF.

This clonotype was observed at least ten times. V and J are TRBV2 and TRBJ2-7; D uncertain. Trimming pared 6 bases from V and 3 bases from J, leaving 18 bases between. The CDR3 contains 15 residues. CDR1 and CDR2 from the germline V gene are SNHLY and FYNNEI. The CDR3 region has the DNA TGTGCCAGCAGGAACCCTCTAGTAGCCCGCTACGAGCAGTACTTC. This sequence encodes CASRNPLVARYEQYF.

Details on this clonotype: Given a much more abundant clone one base away, this may be a read error. The chain recombines TRBV5-1 with TRBJ2-7; the match to TRBD1 covers 10 bases. V lost 3 bases to trimming and J lost 11 bases; unmatched junction nucleotides: 5. This CDR3 spans 12 amino acids. The germline V gene has CDR1 SGHRS and CDR2 YFSETQ. This CDR3 is CASSSAGTGEYF. The CDR3 region has the DNA TGCGCCAGCAGCTCCGCCGGGACAGGGGAGTACTTC.

V and J are TRBV11-1 and TRBJ2-3, with 7 positions matching TRBD1. V lost 5 bases and J lost 1; bases outside the gene matches: 12. Germline V gene lookup returns CDR1 SGHAT and CDR2 FQDESV (reference sequence). CDR3 length: 17 residues. The CDR3 protein is CASSPWSTGTGTDTQYF. Here the CDR3 DNA reads TGTGCCAGCAGCCCATGGTCGACAGGGACGGGCACAGATACGCAGTATTTT.